Presented here are 10 T cell receptor beta chains from one specimen sequenced in a study of T cells in Graves' hyperthyroidism and ophthalmopathy. The TCR beta CDR3 regions underwent amplification using RNA transcripts as the source. The HTBI primer set served for first-round RT-PCR of the TCR CDR3. Using its own MiXCR run on the multiplex PCR reads, TCRdb lists one record per CDR3 protein. Of 600,000 or so distinct CDR3 sequences detected, approximately 15% appear once; the ten largest clones hold around 7%. The sequenced sample was blood. Every receptor here comes from a woman between 18 and 29 years old with Graves' ophthalmopathy.

V gene TRBV29-1 combines with J gene TRBJ1-2, with 8 positions matching TRBD1. The ends lost 1 base at V and 4 bases at J; junction bases unmatched: 5. Looked up from germline, CDR1 is SQVTM and CDR2 is ANQGSEA. The length of the CDR3 is 14 residues. The CDR3 nucleotides read TGCAGCGTTGAAGCCAGGGACAGGATCTATGGCTACACCTTC. It is translated as CSVEARDRIYGYTF.

The chain links TRBV13 to TRBJ2-7; D is perhaps TRBD1 or TRBD2 (7 bases each). V lost 2 bases, J lost 2 bases, and 16 bases lay in between. This CDR3 is 16 amino acids long. Germline V gives CDR1 PRHDT, CDR2 FYEKMQ (reference sequence). CDR3 loop: CASSLLPRGGAYEQYF. The CDR3 DNA reads TGTGCCAGCAGCTTACTCCCCAGGGGGGGGGCCTACGAGCAGTACTTC.

The chain is built from TRBV7-8 and TRBJ2-7; 7 positions agree with TRBD1. Germline CDR1 SGHVS, CDR2 FQNEAQ. The V gene end was trimmed by 2 bases and the J gene end by 3 bases; junction bases not matched to a gene: 4. There are 14 residues in the CDR3. The CDR3 DNA reads TGTGCCAGCAGCTTACAGGGGGTATACTACGAGCAGTACTTC. The encoded protein is CASSLQGVYYEQYF.

This clonotype was found many times. The rearrangement joins TRBV2 to TRBJ2-1; 7 bases line up with TRBD2. The germline gives CDR1 SNHLY, CDR2 FYNNEI. CDR3 length: 17 residues. J lost 2 bases, V lost 2 bases, and 9 bases had no gene match. This CDR3 reads CASSELGRGLTYNEQFF. CDR3 DNA: TGTGCCAGCAGTGAATTGGGGCGGGGGTTAACCTACAATGAGCAGTTCTTC.

This clonotype was counted many times. The chain recombines TRBV27 with TRBJ2-3; unclear D gene. The CDR3 has 14 amino acids. Between the trimmed V and J ends, which lost 5 bases and 5 bases, there was a span of 14 bases. Per germline, CDR1 MNHEY and CDR2 SMNVEV (reference sequence). CDR3 nucleotides: TGTGCCAGCAGTCCCCGAGGAAGTGGAGATACGCAGTATTTT. This sequence encodes CASSPRGSGDTQYF.

Comments on this clonotype: A much larger clone lies one base from this, so it may be a read error. This chain links TRBV24-1 with TRBJ2-1, with 9 bases matching TRBD1. CDR3 length equals 14 residues. The trim removed 3 bases at V and 7 bases at J, leaving 3 bases unmatched. Germline assignment: CDR1 KGHDR and CDR2 SFDVKD. The CDR3 sequence is CATSDDRGGNEQFF. As DNA, the CDR3 is TGTGCCACCAGTGATGACAGGGGGGGGAATGAGCAGTTCTTC.

This clonotype was seen repeatedly, ten times or more. This chain joins TRBV27 and TRBJ2-1; TRBD1 agrees at 9 bases. The CDR3 extends over 15 amino acids. With 7 bases clipped from V and 5 bases from J, the junction kept 9 bases outside the gene matches. The V gene's germline CDR1 is MNHEY and CDR2 SMNVEV (reference sequence). The CDR3 is CASTVRTGVDNEQFF. The CDR3 region has the DNA TGTGCCAGCACGGTGAGGACAGGGGTCGACAATGAGCAGTTCTTC.

This clonotype showed up many times. The chain carries TRBV5-6 and TRBJ2-1; 8 nucleotides align to TRBD2. The V gene's germline CDR1 is SGHDT and CDR2 YYEEEE. The ends lost 4 bases at V and 6 bases at J; junction bases unmatched: 9. This CDR3 contains 15 residues. CDR3 sequence: CASSQFAGGTNEQFF. CDR3 sequence (DNA): TGTGCCAGCAGCCAGTTCGCGGGAGGAACCAATGAGCAGTTCTTC.

As for this clonotype: Mismatch with germline at one junction end may stem from a read error. V and J are TRBV4-1 and TRBJ2-5, with 10 bases fitting TRBD2. The CDR3 length is 18 residues. Per the germline V gene, CDR1 is MGHRA and CDR2 is YSYEKL. CDR3 protein: CASSEGRWQREGKETQYF. CDR3 nucleotide sequence: TGTGCCAGCAGCGAAGGACGGTGGCAGCGGGAGGGTAAAGAGACCCAGTACTTC.

This chain links TRBV4-3 with TRBJ2-1; possibly TRBD2 for D (6 bases). V lost 2 bases and J lost 0, with 14 bases in between. The CDR3 consists of 17 residues. Germline CDR1 reads LGHNA; CDR2 reads YSLEER. This CDR3 reads CASSQLPSALSYNEQFF. The CDR3 DNA follows: TGCGCCAGCAGCCAACTCCCTAGCGCGCTCTCCTACAATGAGCAGTTCTTC.